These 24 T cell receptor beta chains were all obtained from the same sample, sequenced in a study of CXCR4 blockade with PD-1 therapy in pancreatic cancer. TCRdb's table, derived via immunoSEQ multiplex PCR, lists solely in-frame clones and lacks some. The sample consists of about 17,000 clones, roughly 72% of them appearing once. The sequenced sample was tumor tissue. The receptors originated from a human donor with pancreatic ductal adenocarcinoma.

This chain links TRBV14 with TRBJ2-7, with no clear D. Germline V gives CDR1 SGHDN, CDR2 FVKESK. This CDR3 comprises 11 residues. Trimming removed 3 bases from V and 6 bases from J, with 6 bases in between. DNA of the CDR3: TGTGCCAGCAGCCACCTCGCCGAGCAGTACTTC. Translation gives CASSHLAEQYF.

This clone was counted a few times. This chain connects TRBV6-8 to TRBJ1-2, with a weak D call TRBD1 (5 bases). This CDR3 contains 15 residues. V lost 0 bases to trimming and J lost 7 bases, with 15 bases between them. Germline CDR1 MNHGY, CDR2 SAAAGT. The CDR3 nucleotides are TGTGCCAGCAGTTACTCAGGGGACGGGGCGGGTGGCTACACCTTC. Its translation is CASSYSGDGAGGYTF.

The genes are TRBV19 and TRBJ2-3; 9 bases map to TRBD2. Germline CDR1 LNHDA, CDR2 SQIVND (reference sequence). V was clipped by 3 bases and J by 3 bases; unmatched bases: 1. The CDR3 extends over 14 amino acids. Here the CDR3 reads CASSISGGTDTQYF. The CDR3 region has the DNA TGTGCCAGTAGTATTAGCGGGGGTACAGATACGCAGTATTTT.

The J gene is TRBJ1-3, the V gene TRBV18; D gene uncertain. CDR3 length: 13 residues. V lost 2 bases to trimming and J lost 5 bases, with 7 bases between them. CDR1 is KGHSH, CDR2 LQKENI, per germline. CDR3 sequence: CASSPMGRNTIYF. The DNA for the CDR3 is TGTGCCAGCTCACCAATGGGGAGAAACACCATATATTTT.

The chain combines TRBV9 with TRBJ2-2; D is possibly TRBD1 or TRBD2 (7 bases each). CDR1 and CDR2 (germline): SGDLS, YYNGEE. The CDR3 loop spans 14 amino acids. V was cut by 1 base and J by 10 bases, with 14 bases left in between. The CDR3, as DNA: TGTGCCAGCAGCGTAAGACAGGGAGGGGAGGAGCTGTTTTTT. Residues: CASSVRQGGEELFF.

The CDR3 DNA sequence: TGTGCCAGCTCACCTGACAGGGTGACCCGCGACGGCTACACCTTC. Amino acids: CASSPDRVTRDGYTF. The gene calls are TRBV18 and TRBJ1-2; 7 nucleotides align to TRBD1. The CDR3 contains 15 residues. V shed 3 bases and J 8 bases; nucleotides not matched to a gene: 12. Germline V gene data show CDR1 as KGHSH and CDR2 as LQKENI.

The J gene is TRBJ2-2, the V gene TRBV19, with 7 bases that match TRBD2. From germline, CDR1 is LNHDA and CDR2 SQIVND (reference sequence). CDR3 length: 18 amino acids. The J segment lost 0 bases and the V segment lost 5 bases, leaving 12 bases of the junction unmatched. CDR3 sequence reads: CASSLRWGGLTNTGELFF. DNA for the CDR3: TGTGCCAGTAGTCTGCGGTGGGGGGGTCTTACGAACACCGGGGAGCTGTTTTTT.

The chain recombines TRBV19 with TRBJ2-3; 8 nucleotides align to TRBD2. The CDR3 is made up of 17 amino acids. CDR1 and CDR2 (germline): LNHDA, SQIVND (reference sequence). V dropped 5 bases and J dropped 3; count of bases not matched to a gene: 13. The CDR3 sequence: CASSSHPSGSVTDTQYF. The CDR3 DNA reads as TGTGCCAGTAGTTCCCACCCAAGCGGGAGTGTAACAGATACGCAGTATTTT. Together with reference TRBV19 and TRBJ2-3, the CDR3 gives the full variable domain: DGGITQSPKYLFRKEGQNVTLSCEQNLNHDAMYWYRQDPGQGLRLIYYSQIVNDFQKGDIAEGYSVSREKKESFPLTVTSAQKNPTAFYLCASSSHPSGSVTDTQYFGPGTRLTVL.

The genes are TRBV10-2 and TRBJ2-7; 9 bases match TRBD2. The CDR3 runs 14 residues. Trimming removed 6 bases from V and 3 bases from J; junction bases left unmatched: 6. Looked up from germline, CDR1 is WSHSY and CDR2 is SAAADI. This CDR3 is CASRRLAEGYEQYF. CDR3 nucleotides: TGCGCCAGCAGAAGACTAGCGGAGGGCTACGAGCAGTACTTC.

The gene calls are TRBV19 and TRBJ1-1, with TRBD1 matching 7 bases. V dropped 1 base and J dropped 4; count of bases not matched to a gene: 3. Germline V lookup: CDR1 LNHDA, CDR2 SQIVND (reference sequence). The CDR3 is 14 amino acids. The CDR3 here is CASSIANRGTEAFF. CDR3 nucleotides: TGTGCCAGTAGTATAGCGAACAGGGGCACTGAAGCTTTCTTT. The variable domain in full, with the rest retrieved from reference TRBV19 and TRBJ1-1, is DGGITQSPKYLFRKEGQNVTLSCEQNLNHDAMYWYRQDPGQGLRLIYYSQIVNDFQKGDIAEGYSVSREKKESFPLTVTSAQKNPTAFYLCASSIANRGTEAFFGQGTRLTVV.

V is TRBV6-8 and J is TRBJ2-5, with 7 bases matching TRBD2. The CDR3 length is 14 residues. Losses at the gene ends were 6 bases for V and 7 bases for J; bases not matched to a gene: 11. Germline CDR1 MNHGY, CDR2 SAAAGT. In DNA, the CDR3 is TGTGCCAGCAGGGGTACTAGCGTAGTAGGGACCCAGTACTTC. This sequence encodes CASRGTSVVGTQYF.

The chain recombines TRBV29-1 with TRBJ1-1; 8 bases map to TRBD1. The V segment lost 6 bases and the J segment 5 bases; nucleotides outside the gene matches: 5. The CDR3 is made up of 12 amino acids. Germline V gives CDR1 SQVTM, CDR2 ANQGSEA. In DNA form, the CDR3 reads TGCAGCGTGGGTGGACAGGGAACTGAAGCTTTCTTT. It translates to CSVGGQGTEAFF.

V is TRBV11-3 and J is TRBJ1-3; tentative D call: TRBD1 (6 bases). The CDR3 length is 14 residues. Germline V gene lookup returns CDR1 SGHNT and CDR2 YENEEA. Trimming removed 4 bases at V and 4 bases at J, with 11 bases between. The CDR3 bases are TGTGCCAGCAGCTGGGGGCAGGGCGGAAACACCATATATTTT. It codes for CASSWGQGGNTIYF. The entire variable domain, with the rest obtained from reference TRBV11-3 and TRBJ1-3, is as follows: EAGVVQSPRYKIIEKKQPVAFWCNPISGHNTLYWYLQNLGQGPELLIRYENEEAVDDSQLPKDRFSAERLKGVDSTLKIQPAELGDSAVYLCASSWGQGGNTIYFGEGSWLTVV.

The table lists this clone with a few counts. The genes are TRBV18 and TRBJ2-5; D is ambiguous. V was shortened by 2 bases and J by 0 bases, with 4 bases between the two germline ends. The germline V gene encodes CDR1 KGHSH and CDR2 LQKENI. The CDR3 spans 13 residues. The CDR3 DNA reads TGTGCCAGCTCACCAGAGGACCAAGAGACCCAGTACTTC. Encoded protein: CASSPEDQETQYF. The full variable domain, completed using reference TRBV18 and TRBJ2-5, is NAGVMQNPRHLVRRRGQEARLRCSPMKGHSHVYWYRQLPEEGLKFMVYLQKENIIDESGMPKERFSAEFPKEGPSILRIQQVVRGDSAAYFCASSPEDQETQYFGPGTRLLVL.

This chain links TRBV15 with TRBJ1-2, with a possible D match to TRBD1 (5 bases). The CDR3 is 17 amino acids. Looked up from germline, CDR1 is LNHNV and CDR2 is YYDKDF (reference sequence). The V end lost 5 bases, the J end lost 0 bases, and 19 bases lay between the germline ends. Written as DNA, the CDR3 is TGTGCCACCAGCGTACGAGACACAGGATTCTCTAACTATGGCTACACCTTC. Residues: CATSVRDTGFSNYGYTF.

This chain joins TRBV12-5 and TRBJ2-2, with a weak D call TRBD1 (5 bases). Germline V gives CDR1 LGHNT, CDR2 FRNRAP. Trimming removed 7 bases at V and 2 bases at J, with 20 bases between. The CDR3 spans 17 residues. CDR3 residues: CASARERTQFNTGELFF. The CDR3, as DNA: TGTGCTAGTGCTCGCGAACGGACACAGTTCAACACCGGGGAGCTGTTTTTT. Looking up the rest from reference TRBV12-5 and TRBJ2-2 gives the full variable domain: DARVTQTPRHKVTEMGQEVTMRCQPILGHNTVFWYRQTMMQGLELLAYFRNRAPLDDSGMPKDRFSAEMPDATLATLKIQPSEPRDSAVYFCASARERTQFNTGELFFGEGSRLTVL.

The CDR3 here is CASSPGQGPQETQYF. The CDR3 region has the DNA TGTGCCAGCTCACCGGGACAGGGGCCCCAAGAGACCCAGTACTTC. The V call is TRBV18, the J call TRBJ2-5; 10 bases agree with TRBD1. The CDR3 runs to 15 residues. V lost 3 bases to trimming and J lost 1 base; unmatched junction nucleotides: 2. Germline CDR1 reads KGHSH; CDR2 reads LQKENI.

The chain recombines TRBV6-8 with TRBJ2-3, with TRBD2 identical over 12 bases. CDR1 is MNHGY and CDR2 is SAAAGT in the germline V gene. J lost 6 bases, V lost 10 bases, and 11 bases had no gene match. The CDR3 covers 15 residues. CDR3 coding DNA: TGTGCCATCAGGCAAACTAGCGGGAGGCATGATACGCAGTATTTT. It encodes CAIRQTSGRHDTQYF.

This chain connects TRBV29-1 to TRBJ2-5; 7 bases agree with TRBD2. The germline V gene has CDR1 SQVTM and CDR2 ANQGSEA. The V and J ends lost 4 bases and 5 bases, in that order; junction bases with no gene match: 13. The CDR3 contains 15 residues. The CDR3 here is CSVVNRAGAGETQYF. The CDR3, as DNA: TGCAGCGTTGTGAATCGGGCGGGAGCGGGGGAGACCCAGTACTTC.

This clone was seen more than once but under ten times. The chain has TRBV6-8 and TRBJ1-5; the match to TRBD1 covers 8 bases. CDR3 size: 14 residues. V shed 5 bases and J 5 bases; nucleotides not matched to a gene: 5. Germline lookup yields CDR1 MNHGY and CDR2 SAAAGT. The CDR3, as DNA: TGTGCCAGCAGTACCGGGACAGGCCATCAGCCCCAGCATTTT. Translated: CASSTGTGHQPQHF.

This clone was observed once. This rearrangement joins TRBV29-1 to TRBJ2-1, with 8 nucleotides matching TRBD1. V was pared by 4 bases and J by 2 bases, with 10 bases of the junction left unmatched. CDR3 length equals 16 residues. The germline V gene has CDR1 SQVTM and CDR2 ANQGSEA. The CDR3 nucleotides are TGCAGCGTTGTGGGGCGGCCAGGGGGCACCTACAATGAGCAGTTCTTC. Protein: CSVVGRPGGTYNEQFF.

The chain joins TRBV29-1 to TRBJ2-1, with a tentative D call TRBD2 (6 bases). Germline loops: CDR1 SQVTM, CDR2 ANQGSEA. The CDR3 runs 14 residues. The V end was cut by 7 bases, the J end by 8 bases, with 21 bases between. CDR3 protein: CSAADSGRTDEQFF. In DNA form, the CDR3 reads TGCAGCGCCGCCGATAGCGGCCGGACGGATGAGCAGTTCTTC.

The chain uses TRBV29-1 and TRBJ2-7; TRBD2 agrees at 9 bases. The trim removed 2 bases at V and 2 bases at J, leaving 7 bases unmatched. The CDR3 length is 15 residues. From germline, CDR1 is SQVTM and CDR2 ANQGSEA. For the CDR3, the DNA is TGCAGCGTTGAATCCGCGGGAGGGCCCACCTACGAGCAGTACTTC. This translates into CSVESAGGPTYEQYF.

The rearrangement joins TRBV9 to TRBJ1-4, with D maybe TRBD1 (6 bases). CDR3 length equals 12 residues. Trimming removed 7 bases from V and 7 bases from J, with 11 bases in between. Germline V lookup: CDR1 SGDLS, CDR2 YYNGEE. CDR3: CASSGVGEKLFF. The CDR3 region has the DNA TGTGCCAGCTCAGGGGTGGGTGAAAAACTGTTTTTT.